The 30 T cell receptor beta chains given below trace back to one sample, sequenced in a study of T cell responses to AZD1222 COVID-19 vaccine. The table came from immunoSEQ multiplex PCR; TCRdb's copy has only in-frame clones and leaves some out. The sample has 95,000 to 150,000 clones; approximately 90% are singletons. This specimen was peripheral blood, taken on day 0 of AZD1222 vaccination. Receptors were obtained from an adult in good health.

The genes are TRBV7-3 and TRBJ2-7, with TRBD2 matching 7 bases. The CDR3 has 14 residues. Germline loops: CDR1 SGHTA, CDR2 FQGTGA. The V gene end was trimmed by 5 bases and the J gene end by 5 bases; junction bases not matched to a gene: 9. Here the CDR3 reads CASSPPRTRNEQYF. CDR3 sequence (DNA): TGTGCCAGCAGCCCTCCTAGGACTAGAAACGAGCAGTACTTC.

The chain recombines TRBV29-1 with TRBJ1-1, with D tentatively TRBD1 (6 bases). CDR1 and CDR2 (germline): SQVTM, ANQGSEA. Trimming took off 6 bases at V and 5 bases at J, with 13 bases between the two ends. The CDR3 contains 12 residues. The CDR3 loop is CSVSRGYTEAFF. Written as DNA, the CDR3 is TGCAGCGTCTCCAGGGGATATACTGAAGCTTTCTTT.

This chain links TRBV28 with TRBJ1-2, with no clear D. The germline V gene encodes CDR1 MDHEN and CDR2 SYDVKM. The CDR3 is 12 amino acids. The ends were cut back, 3 bases at V and 1 base at J, with 3 bases in the middle. The CDR3 sequence: CASSLSNYGYTF. The DNA for the CDR3 is TGTGCCAGCAGTTTGAGTAACTATGGCTACACCTTC.

This clone was found a few times. This CDR3 is CASSEDRAPSYEQYF. The CDR3 nucleotides read TGTGCCAGCAGTGAAGACAGGGCCCCCTCCTACGAGCAGTACTTC. This chain links TRBV2 with TRBJ2-7, with a possible D match to TRBD1 (6 bases). Trimming took off 1 base at V and 0 bases at J, with 10 bases between the two ends. CDR1 and CDR2 (germline): SNHLY, FYNNEI. The CDR3 contains 15 residues. The whole variable domain, filled in from reference TRBV2 and TRBJ2-7, reads EPEVTQTPSHQVTQMGQEVILRCVPISNHLYFYWYRQILGQKVEFLVSFYNNEISEKSEIFDDQFSVERPDGSNFTLKIRSTKLEDSAMYFCASSEDRAPSYEQYFGPGTRLTVT.

The V gene is TRBV9, the J gene TRBJ1-5; no clear D gene. CDR3 size: 13 residues. Trimming left V 5 bases short and J 3 bases short, with 9 bases between. Germline CDR1 is SGDLS and CDR2 is YYNGEE. This CDR3 is CASSLETNQPQHF. The CDR3 DNA follows: TGTGCCAGCAGTCTCGAGACCAATCAGCCCCAGCATTTT.

V is TRBV6-5 and J is TRBJ2-2, with TRBD2 identical over 8 bases. The CDR3 spans 14 residues. J was trimmed by 2 bases and V by 6 bases; bases with no gene match: 2. Germline V gene data show CDR1 as MNHEY and CDR2 as SVGAGI. This chain's CDR3 is CASRRGDNTGELFF. The CDR3 DNA follows: TGTGCCAGCAGGCGGGGGGACAACACCGGGGAGCTGTTTTTT.

V gene TRBV6-2 or TRBV6-3 combines with J gene TRBJ1-5; D is possibly TRBD1 (5 bases). This CDR3 comprises 15 residues. Germline V CDR1 and CDR2: MNHEY, SVGEGT. Between the trimmed V and J ends, which lost 7 bases and 0 bases, there was a span of 13 bases. The CDR3 sequence is CASTPRGNSNQPQHF. The DNA for the CDR3 is TGTGCCAGCACCCCGAGGGGTAATAGCAATCAGCCCCAGCATTTT.

The V call is TRBV28, the J call TRBJ2-7, with TRBD1 identical over 7 bases. Unmatched junction bases numbered 3, after V lost 6 bases and J lost 4 bases. Germline assignment: CDR1 MDHEN and CDR2 SYDVKM. This CDR3 is 12 amino acids long. CDR3 in amino acids: CASRGQRYEQYF. CDR3 nucleotides: TGTGCCAGCAGGGGACAGCGGTACGAGCAGTACTTC.

This clone was detected only a few times. In nucleotides, the CDR3 is TGTGCCAGCAGCTTCAGGGAGAGCTCCTACGAGCAGTACTTC. Residues: CASSFRESSYEQYF. The genes are TRBV7-9 and TRBJ2-7; D tentatively reads TRBD1 or TRBD2 (5 bases each). The CDR3 sequence is 14 residues long. The germline CDR1 and CDR2 sequences are SEHNR and FQNEAQ (reference sequence). The V gene lost 3 bases and the J gene lost 0 bases, with 9 bases spanning the gap.

The chain recombines TRBV9 with TRBJ1-2; D remains unclear. Trimming left V 0 bases short and J 3 bases short, with 15 bases between. The CDR3 loop spans 16 amino acids. The germline gives CDR1 SGDLS, CDR2 YYNGEE. The CDR3 DNA follows: TGTGCCAGCAGCGTAGAGGCAGCTCTCGGGGACTATGGCTACACCTTC. It specifies CASSVEAALGDYGYTF.

This rearrangement joins TRBV28 to TRBJ2-7; D may match TRBD1 or TRBD2 (5 bases each). Trimming took 6 bases from V and 2 from J, leaving 11 bases between them. CDR1 MDHEN and CDR2 SYDVKM come from the germline V gene. CDR3 length: 13 residues. The CDR3 sequence: CASRLPGPYEQYF. The CDR3 DNA reads as TGTGCCAGCAGACTCCCGGGACCCTACGAGCAGTACTTC.

The V call is TRBV18, the J call TRBJ2-1, with 14 bases identical to TRBD2. The CDR3 covers 16 residues. Unmatched junction bases numbered 4, after V lost 0 bases and J lost 9 bases. Germline CDR1 reads KGHSH; CDR2 reads LQKENI. The CDR3 DNA reads TGTGCCAGCTCACCACCTGGGACTAGCGGGGGAGGTGAGCAGTTCTTC. It yields the protein CASSPPGTSGGGEQFF.

This chain links TRBV2 with TRBJ2-1; 9 bases agree with TRBD2. CDR1 SNHLY and CDR2 FYNNEI come from the germline V gene. J gave up 6 bases and V 2 bases, and 8 bases lay outside the gene matches. The CDR3 is made up of 16 amino acids. CDR3 bases: TGTGCCAGCAGTGAAACCCTTGCGGGGGGGCTCAATGAGCAGTTCTTC. Its protein is CASSETLAGGLNEQFF.

V is TRBV9 and J is TRBJ2-2; 12 bases line up with TRBD1. Germline trimming cut 4 bases from V and 7 bases from J; bases unmatched to any gene: 8. The CDR3 totals 16 residues. Germline V CDR1 and CDR2: SGDLS, YYNGEE. CDR3 nucleotide sequence: TGTGCCAGCAGCCAGTCGGGACAGGGGGCGATCGGGGAGCTGTTTTTT. Translating gives CASSQSGQGAIGELFF.

This clone was seen once. The V and J genes are TRBV5-8 and TRBJ2-3; perhaps TRBD2 as D (5 bases). CDR1 and CDR2 (germline): SGHTS, YDEGEE. CDR3 size: 14 residues. Deletions cut 0 bases from V and 5 bases from J, with 10 bases between. CDR3 amino acids: CASSLGTGLDTQYF. The DNA for the CDR3 is TGTGCCAGCAGCTTGGGAACGGGATTAGATACGCAGTATTTT.

This clone was recorded a few times. J is TRBJ1-5 and V is TRBV19, with a tentative D call TRBD1 (5 bases). This CDR3 contains 12 residues. V shed 7 bases and J shed 4 bases, with 8 bases lying between them. Per germline, CDR1 LNHDA and CDR2 SQIVND (reference sequence). The CDR3 DNA is TGTGCCAGTATGGGGCAGAATCAGCCCCAGCATTTT. It encodes CASMGQNQPQHF.

The chain couples TRBV7-6 to TRBJ2-1; D is perhaps TRBD2 (5 bases). This CDR3 is 13 amino acids long. Germline loops: CDR1 SGHVS, CDR2 FNYEAQ. Between the trimmed V and J ends, which lost 2 bases and 9 bases, there was a span of 11 bases. The CDR3 loop is CASSLLSVPEQFF. The CDR3 bases are TGTGCCAGCAGCTTACTTAGCGTCCCTGAGCAGTTCTTC.

The genes are TRBV10-2 and TRBJ2-5; 7 positions agree with TRBD2. Germline V gene data show CDR1 as WSHSY and CDR2 as SAAADI. This CDR3 is built from 16 residues. The J segment lost 3 bases and the V segment lost 2 bases, leaving 9 bases of the junction unmatched. DNA of the CDR3: TGCGCCAGCAGTGAGGCGGGGGAACGCCTGAAAGAGACCCAGTACTTC. It encodes CASSEAGERLKETQYF.

This rearrangement joins TRBV19 to TRBJ1-1; 9 positions agree with TRBD1. Unmatched junction bases numbered 4, after V lost 7 bases and J lost 1 base. CDR3 length: 14 amino acids. Looked up from germline, CDR1 is LNHDA and CDR2 is SQIVND (reference sequence). The chain's CDR3 is CASKRDRENTEAFF. The CDR3 DNA sequence: TGTGCCAGTAAGCGGGACAGGGAGAACACTGAAGCTTTCTTT.

The gene calls are TRBV28 and TRBJ1-2, with 10 bases fitting TRBD1. This CDR3 has 16 amino acids. Looked up from germline, CDR1 is MDHEN and CDR2 is SYDVKM. V lost 5 bases to trimming and J lost 4 bases; unmatched junction nucleotides: 10. The CDR3 DNA reads TGTGCCAGCAGTCCCACGGGACAGGGGTACGGCTATGGCTACACCTTC. This gives the protein CASSPTGQGYGYGYTF.

This chain connects TRBV28 to TRBJ1-2; D call uncertain. V was cut by 8 bases and J by 4 bases, with 17 bases left in between. CDR1 MDHEN and CDR2 SYDVKM come from the germline V gene. The CDR3 spans 14 residues. The CDR3 loop is CASGSPLPLYGYTF. The CDR3 DNA is TGTGCCAGCGGTTCGCCTCTCCCCCTCTATGGCTACACCTTC.

The rearrangement joins TRBV29-1 to TRBJ1-3; D may be TRBD1 (5 bases). The CDR3 runs 16 residues. CDR1 and CDR2 (germline): SQVTM, ANQGSEA. V lost 0 bases and J lost 2, with 14 bases in between. The DNA for the CDR3 is TGCAGCGTTGAAGATGGGTTTACAGGAGCTGGAAACACCATATATTTT. Its protein product is CSVEDGFTGAGNTIYF.

The rearrangement links TRBV18 to TRBJ1-1; D is ambiguous. This CDR3 has 15 amino acids. V lost 6 bases and J 2 bases, leaving 16 bases between the germline ends. Per germline, CDR1 KGHSH and CDR2 LQKENI. This CDR3 reads CASSPEARRNTEAFF. For the CDR3, the DNA is TGTGCCAGCTCCCCCGAGGCGCGCAGAAACACTGAAGCTTTCTTT.

The chain is built from TRBV5-4 and TRBJ2-7; TRBD2 is a possible D gene (6 bases). Germline CDR1 SGHNT, CDR2 YYREEE (reference sequence). The CDR3 runs to 14 residues. V shed 5 bases and J shed 4 bases, with 16 bases lying between them. CDR3 sequence: CASRSGGEGYEQYF. CDR3 DNA: TGTGCCAGCAGGTCCGGGGGAGAGGGATACGAGCAGTACTTC.

This clone has just one count. The chain uses TRBV28 and TRBJ2-7; 11 bases map to TRBD1. Germline loops: CDR1 MDHEN, CDR2 SYDVKM. The trim removed 5 bases at V and 1 base at J, leaving 7 bases unmatched. The CDR3 consists of 16 residues. The CDR3 region is CASSPPGTGGSYEQYF. In DNA form, the CDR3 reads TGTGCCAGCAGTCCTCCCGGGACAGGGGGTTCCTACGAGCAGTACTTC.

This clone was found a few times. The chain combines TRBV4-1 with TRBJ2-1; TRBD1 might be the D (8 bases). The CDR3 covers 15 residues. Per germline, CDR1 MGHRA and CDR2 YSYEKL. V lost 4 bases and J lost 8, with 18 bases in between. CDR3 sequence (DNA): TGCGCCAGCAGCCCAGGGGGCGGGAGAGGGGATGAGCAGTTCTTC. Amino acid sequence: CASSPGGGRGDEQFF.

V and J are TRBV27 and TRBJ1-3, with D tentatively TRBD1 (5 bases). Trimming pared 6 bases from V and 0 bases from J, leaving 12 bases between. Germline-derived CDR1 and CDR2 are MNHEY and SMNVEV (reference sequence). CDR3 length equals 15 residues. The CDR3, as DNA: TGTGCCAGCAGCCGCGGACAACCCTCTGGAAACACCATATATTTT. This codes for CASSRGQPSGNTIYF.

V gene TRBV28 combines with J gene TRBJ2-7, with unresolved D. Trimming pared 2 bases from V and 2 bases from J, leaving 7 bases between. CDR1 is MDHEN, CDR2 SYDVKM, per germline. This CDR3 region has 13 residues. This CDR3 reads CASSLGTPYEQYF. Here the CDR3 DNA reads TGTGCCAGCAGTTTAGGAACTCCCTACGAGCAGTACTTC.

CDR3 nucleotides: TGTGCCAGCAGTCGGACTAGCGCTTACGAGCAGTACTTC. The encoded protein is CASSRTSAYEQYF. The chain has TRBV6-6 and TRBJ2-7; 9 nucleotides match TRBD2. This CDR3 has 13 residues. In germline, CDR1 is MNHNY, CDR2 SVGAGI (reference sequence). V trimming: 5 bases; J trimming: 4 bases; junction bases outside the gene matches: 3.

The rearrangement joins TRBV19 to TRBJ1-4; 7 bases match TRBD1. The length of the CDR3 is 14 residues. Looked up from germline, CDR1 is LNHDA and CDR2 is SQIVND (reference sequence). Trimming cost V 5 bases and J 6 bases; bases outside gene matches: 6. The CDR3 loop reads CASSSQGTHEKLFF. In DNA form, the CDR3 reads TGTGCCAGTAGTTCACAGGGGACCCATGAAAAACTGTTTTTT.